These 17 T cell receptor beta chains originate from one sample sequenced in a study of Graves' ophthalmopathy and Graves' hyperthyroidism. RNA transcripts yielded amplified TCR beta CDR3 regions. First-round RT-PCR with HTBI primers preceded a second-round multiplex PCR. TCRdb re-derived calls from the multiplex PCR reads in MiXCR, one entry per CDR3 protein. The data hold about 640,000 distinct CDR3 sequences, with roughly two fifths observed a single time. The sample was peripheral blood. Every receptor here comes from an adult man with Graves' ophthalmopathy.

The chain is built from TRBV7-9 and TRBJ1-1, with TRBD1 identical over 7 bases. Germline V CDR1 and CDR2: SEHNR, FQNEAQ (reference sequence). V was clipped by 1 base and J by 3 bases; unmatched bases: 17. The CDR3 covers 19 residues. The CDR3 DNA sequence: TGTGCCAGCAGCTTAGGAAAAATTCAGGGGGGCTTTAGATACACTGAAGCTTTCTTT. This encodes CASSLGKIQGGFRYTEAFF.

The J gene is TRBJ1-2, the V gene TRBV25-1; D is unclear. The CDR3 covers 14 residues. Trimming took off 8 bases at V and 3 bases at J, with 16 bases between the two ends. Germline CDR1 MGHDK, CDR2 SYGVNS. CDR3 coding DNA: TGTGCCAGCGTTGGTATGATCCGGGACTATGGCTACACCTTC. This codes for CASVGMIRDYGYTF.

This clonotype was counted between two and nine times. The junction differs from germline at one of its ends, possibly a read error. CDR3: CASSFGGLFF. The CDR3 DNA follows: TGTGCCAGCAGTTTCGGGGGGCTGTTTTTT. The chain links TRBV12-3 or TRBV12-4 to TRBJ2-2; D is perhaps TRBD2 (6 bases). The CDR3 is made up of 10 amino acids.

There are many counts of this clonotype. V and J are TRBV29-1 and TRBJ2-5; no firm D call. The CDR3 extends over 13 amino acids. In germline, CDR1 is SQVTM, CDR2 ANQGSEA. The V and J ends lost 3 bases and 1 base respectively, with 9 bases between them. The CDR3 is CSVDNSPQETQYF. In nucleotides, the CDR3 is TGCAGCGTTGATAACAGTCCCCAAGAGACCCAGTACTTC.

This clonotype appeared many times. The CDR3 loop is CASSSSNNRAEAFF. The DNA for the CDR3 is TGCGCCAGCAGCTCTAGTAACAACAGGGCTGAAGCTTTCTTT. The chain combines TRBV5-1 with TRBJ1-1; TRBD1 is a possible D gene (6 bases). The V end was cut by 3 bases, the J end by 6 bases, with 15 bases between. This CDR3 contains 14 residues. Looked up from germline, CDR1 is SGHRS and CDR2 is YFSETQ.

The chain employs TRBV10-3 and TRBJ2-5; D may be TRBD1 (7 bases). The CDR3 length is 11 residues. V was pared by 10 bases and J by 13 bases, with 19 bases between. The germline gives CDR1 ENHRY, CDR2 SYGVKD. This CDR3 is CATNRGTASYF. The CDR3 DNA follows: TGTGCCACGAACCGGGGGACAGCTTCGTACTTC.

This clonotype was counted ten times or more. The chain employs TRBV6-1 and TRBJ1-6; D uncertain. V dropped 1 base and J dropped 8 bases, with 9 bases sitting between them. Germline V gene sequence: CDR1 MNHNS, CDR2 SASEGT. This CDR3 is built from 14 residues. This chain's CDR3 is CASSEGKKDSPLHF. CDR3 bases: TGTGCCAGCAGTGAAGGGAAAAAGGATTCACCCCTCCACTTT.

The sample holds many counts of this clonotype. The rearrangement uses TRBV4-3 and TRBJ1-1; 7 positions agree with TRBD1. V lost 4 bases and J lost 3; bases outside the gene matches: 8. The length of the CDR3 is 15 residues. CDR1 is LGHNA, CDR2 YSLEER, per germline. CDR3 coding DNA: TGCGCCAGCAGCCTAACACCAGGGGGGGACACTGAAGCTTTCTTT. Translated, it gives CASSLTPGGDTEAFF.

This clonotype was counted between two and nine times. Likely a read error: the CDR3 ends without its conserved phenylalanine or tryptophan. The limits of the CDR3 on the DNA are not certain, so only TCRdb's listed CDR3 is given. The gene calls are TRBV7-3 and TRBJ1-2; TRBD1 reflects the table's D call only, with no check against the DNA. The CDR3 numbers 14 amino acids, ends counted. The germline V gene encodes CDR1 SGHTA and CDR2 FQGTGA. The CDR3 sequence: CASSGWDVYLPNTL.

V gene TRBV7-9 combines with J gene TRBJ2-7; D gene ambiguous. CDR1 SEHNR and CDR2 FQNEAQ come from the germline V gene (reference sequence). Trimming pared 5 bases from V and 5 bases from J, leaving 10 bases between. The CDR3 sequence is 12 residues long. In DNA, the CDR3 is TGTGCCAGCAGCCAACCTTTTGACGAGCAGTACTTC. Protein: CASSQPFDEQYF.

This clonotype showed up just a few times. V and J are TRBV2 and TRBJ1-1; 9 positions agree with TRBD1. The ends lost 6 bases at V and 9 bases at J; junction bases unmatched: 26. This CDR3 has 19 residues. CDR1 SNHLY and CDR2 FYNNEI come from the germline V gene. DNA of the CDR3: TGTGCCAGCAGCTTAGGCCACCTCCGGACAGGGGATGCTCGGACGAAAGCTTTCTTT. It is translated as CASSLGHLRTGDARTKAFF.

The table lists this clonotype with many counts. The chain uses TRBV7-9 and TRBJ1-4, with 7 bases identical to TRBD1. With V trimmed by 5 bases and J by 8 bases, 14 bases remained unmatched. CDR1 is SEHNR, CDR2 FQNEAQ, per germline (reference sequence). The CDR3 is made up of 16 amino acids. The chain's CDR3 is CASSRLQTGNREKLFF. DNA for the CDR3: TGTGCCAGCAGCCGACTGCAGACAGGGAATCGGGAAAAACTGTTTTTT.

This clonotype came up many times. The rearrangement links TRBV5-1 to TRBJ2-5, with D perhaps being TRBD1 or TRBD2 (5 bases each). Per the germline V gene, CDR1 is SGHRS and CDR2 is YFSETQ. The CDR3 has 16 amino acids. Trimming took 4 bases from V and 7 from J, leaving 23 bases between them. CDR3 sequence (DNA): TGCGCCAGCAGCCTCCCGGGATGGGGCGGTACGGGGACCCAGTACTTC. Amino acid sequence: CASSLPGWGGTGTQYF.

Of note for this clonotype: Since a much larger clone is just one base distant, this may be a read error. The chain employs TRBV12-3 or TRBV12-4 and TRBJ2-5; maybe TRBD1 (6 bases). CDR3 length equals 15 residues. The CDR3 DNA reads TGTGCCAGCAGGGACCCGGCAGGGGCGCAAGAGACCCAGTGCTTC. Translating it yields CASRDPAGAQETQCF.

In its sample, this clonotype was seen many times. The V and J genes are TRBV9 and TRBJ1-1; no firm D call. V lost 4 bases, J lost 1 base, and 11 bases lay in between. There are 14 residues in the CDR3. CDR1 and CDR2 from the germline V gene are SGDLS and YYNGEE. The CDR3 region is CASSPRAPNTEAFF. DNA of the CDR3: TGTGCCAGCAGCCCACGGGCCCCGAACACTGAAGCTTTCTTT.

This clonotype was seen a handful of times. The rearrangement links TRBV6-6 to TRBJ2-7; 9 nucleotides align to TRBD1. Unmatched junction bases numbered 4, after V lost 5 bases and J lost 5 bases. Germline loops: CDR1 MNHNY, CDR2 SVGAGI (reference sequence). CDR3 length: 13 amino acids. As DNA, the CDR3 is TGTGCCAGCAGTAAGACAGGGGGTAACGAGCAGTACTTC. Translating it yields CASSKTGGNEQYF.

The J gene is TRBJ1-6, the V gene TRBV4-3, with a tentative D call TRBD1 (5 bases). The CDR3 sequence is 15 residues long. Per the germline V gene, CDR1 is LGHNA and CDR2 is YSLEER. Trimming removed 8 bases at V and 10 bases at J, with 21 bases between. The CDR3 DNA sequence: TGCGCCAGCGGGGACCGGGCCTTCGGGGGGTCACCCCTCCACTTT. This codes for CASGDRAFGGSPLHF.